This is a list of T cell receptor beta chains from one sample in a study of cytomegalovirus exposure and HLA in healthy donors. Profiling relied on immunoSEQ multiplex PCR, and the TCRdb table lists in-frame clones only, not all of them. Of more than 150,000 clones listed, 78% are singletons. Material: PBMCs. These receptors originate from a male donor in good health and CMV-seronegative. Each CDR3 is given with its conserved first and last residue. A D gene is named only where the DNA matches it firmly. The size entry is marked missing in some rows and otherwise reads once, few, many or a size class.

>NA|TRBV18|TRBJ1-5|TRBD1
CASSPGQNQPQHF
TGTGCCAGCTCACCGGGACAGAATCAGCCCCAGCATTTT
>NA|TRBV7-3|TRBJ2-3|NA
CASSARITDTQYF
TGTGCCAGCAGCGCCAGGATCACAGATACGCAGTATTTT
>once|TRBV6-5|TRBJ2-5|TRBD1
CASSRTGIGETQYF
TGTGCCAGCAGCCGGACAGGGATAGGAGAGACCCAGTACTTC
>NA|TRBV28|TRBJ1-4|TRBD1
CASSGQGVEKLFF
TGTGCCAGCAGCGGACAGGGGGTTGAAAAACTGTTTTTT
>NA|TRBV5-1|TRBJ2-5|TRBD2
CASSLGLAGGNYQETQYF
TGCGCCAGCAGCCTGGGACTAGCGGGGGGGAATTACCAAGAGACCCAGTACTTC
>NA|TRBV7-6|TRBJ2-7|TRBD2
CASSLAVGLAGGTYEQYF
TGTGCCAGCAGCTTAGCGGTGGGACTAGCGGGAGGGACTTACGAGCAGTACTTC
>NA|TRBV10-3|TRBJ2-1|NA
CAISETAVISSYNEQFF
TGTGCCATCAGTGAGACGGCGGTGATAAGCTCCTACAATGAGCAGTTCTTC
>NA|TRBV7-2|TRBJ2-3|TRBD2
CASRGRGRGGTDTQYF
TGTGCCAGCAGGGGGAGGGGGCGGGGGGGCACCGATACGCAGTATTTT
>NA|TRBV10-3|TRBJ1-1|NA
CAISEFGVGNTEAFF
TGTGCCATCAGTGAGTTCGGGGTGGGGAACACTGAAGCTTTCTTT
>NA|TRBV19|TRBJ2-3|TRBD1
CATWDRGTDTQYF
TGTGCCACCTGGGACAGGGGCACAGATACGCAGTATTTT
>NA|TRBV27|TRBJ2-7|TRBD1
CASTRTGSSYEQYF
TGTGCCAGCACACGGACAGGGAGCTCCTACGAGCAGTACTTC
>few|TRBV5-1|TRBJ2-1|TRBD2
CASGPIEGLAGDNEQFF
TGCGCCAGCGGTCCCATTGAGGGACTAGCGGGGGACAATGAGCAGTTCTTC
>NA|TRBV25-1|TRBJ2-7|TRBD1
CASSRDRGTYEQYF
TGTGCCAGCAGCCGGGACAGGGGGACCTACGAGCAGTACTTC
>once|TRBV7-9|TRBJ1-5|TRBD1
CASSLGGQGVGGNQPQHF
TGTGCCAGCAGCTTAGGGGGACAGGGGGTAGGGGGCAATCAGCCCCAGCATTTT
>NA|TRBV27|TRBJ1-1|TRBD1
CASSLGPGQGEAFF
TGTGCCAGCAGTTTAGGGCCCGGACAGGGAGAAGCTTTCTTT
>NA|TRBV6-5|TRBJ2-3|NA
CASTAGSTDTQYF
TGTGCCAGCACCGCCGGGAGCACAGATACGCAGTATTTT
>NA|TRBV4-3|TRBJ1-1|NA
CASSQVTGNTEAFF
TGCGCCAGCAGCCAAGTAACAGGGAACACTGAAGCTTTCTTT
>once|TRBV4-1|TRBJ1-1|NA
CASSQAAATGIAEAFF
TGCGCCAGCAGCCAAGCCGCGGCCACAGGGATAGCTGAAGCTTTCTTT
>once|TRBV29-1|TRBJ2-7|TRBD1
CSVPRTGGEQYF
TGCAGCGTTCCTCGAACAGGGGGCGAGCAGTACTTC
>once|TRBV6-6|TRBJ2-2|TRBD1
CASSSWGQSNTGELFF
TGTGCCAGCAGTTCCTGGGGACAGTCGAACACCGGGGAGCTGTTTTTT
>NA|TRBV7-2|TRBJ1-1|TRBD1
CASRGQGMNTEAFF
TGTGCCAGCAGAGGACAGGGGATGAACACTGAAGCTTTCTTT
>once|TRBV4-1|TRBJ2-3|TRBD2
CASSQGGMRGGTDTQYF
TGCGCCAGCAGCCAGGGGGGGATGCGGGGAGGCACAGATACGCAGTATTTT
>NA|TRBV19|TRBJ1-3|TRBD1
CASTTGAGGNTIYF
TGTGCCAGTACTACAGGGGCAGGAGGAAACACCATATATTTT
>NA|TRBV6-6|TRBJ1-6|TRBD1
CASSYEGADNSPLHF
TGTGCCAGCAGTTACGAGGGGGCGGATAATTCACCCCTCCACTTT
>NA|TRBV9|TRBJ2-5|TRBD2
CASSVGLARAETQYF
TGTGCCAGCAGCGTAGGACTAGCGAGGGCTGAGACCCAGTACTTC
>NA|TRBV11-2|TRBJ2-7|NA
CASSLHSSYEQYF
TGTGCCAGCAGCTTACATAGCTCCTACGAGCAGTACTTC
>once|TRBV28|TRBJ1-2|TRBD1
CASSLTLRQGKHYGYTF
TGTGCCAGCAGTTTAACCCTGCGACAGGGAAAACACTATGGCTACACCTTC
>NA|TRBV7-6|TRBJ2-7|TRBD2
CASSLADLSGTQAYEQYF
TGTGCCAGCAGCTTAGCCGACCTTAGCGGGACGCAAGCCTACGAGCAGTACTTC
>few|TRBV7-3|TRBJ2-5|TRBD2
CASSPSGSRAETQYF
TGTGCCAGCAGCCCTAGCGGGAGTAGGGCGGAGACCCAGTACTTC
>few|TRBV7-9|TRBJ1-5|NA
CASSPLTGDNQPQHF
TGTGCCAGCAGCCCCCTAACCGGGGATAATCAGCCCCAGCATTTT
>NA|TRBV5-1|TRBJ2-2|TRBD2
CASSDTTSGYEGAGELFF
TGCGCCAGCAGCGATACAACTAGCGGCTATGAAGGAGCCGGGGAGCTGTTTTTT
>NA|TRBV13|TRBJ1-2|NA
CASSISALRGGYTF
TGTGCCAGCAGCATCTCAGCACTAAGAGGTGGCTACACCTTC
>NA|TRBV27|TRBJ2-3|NA
CASSLSRDGVGTQYF
TGTGCCAGCAGCTTATCGAGAGACGGAGTAGGTACGCAGTATTTT
>NA|TRBV2|TRBJ1-2|TRBD1
CASSDLFGTGERNGYTF
TGTGCCAGCAGTGACTTGTTTGGGACAGGGGAGCGGAATGGCTACACCTTC
>NA|TRBV5-4|TRBJ2-2|TRBD1
CASSLGTGNTGELFF
TGTGCCAGCAGCCTGGGGACAGGGAACACCGGGGAGCTGTTTTTT
>once|TRBV9|TRBJ2-1|NA
CASSVTEKIYNEQFF
TGTGCCAGCAGCGTCACCGAGAAAATATACAATGAGCAGTTCTTC
>NA|TRBV4-1|TRBJ2-7|NA
CASSQGGVEQYF
TGCGCCAGCAGCCAAGGGGGCGTCGAGCAGTACTTC
>NA|TRBV4-2|TRBJ2-5|TRBD2
CASSQGWAGGGKETQYF
TGTGCCAGCAGCCAAGGCTGGGCGGGAGGTGGGAAAGAGACCCAGTACTTC
>NA|TRBV28|TRBJ1-4|TRBD1
CASSLPGQGDEKLFF
TGTGCCAGCAGTTTGCCGGGACAGGGGGATGAAAAACTGTTTTTT
>few|TRBV6-1|TRBJ1-5|NA
CASSEYSGGYQPQHF
TGTGCCAGCAGTGAGTATAGTGGGGGGTACCAGCCCCAGCATTTT
>NA|TRBV7-2|TRBJ2-3|TRBD2
CASTRGLAGNTDTQYF
TGTGCCAGCACCCGTGGACTAGCGGGTAACACAGATACGCAGTATTTT
>NA|TRBV5-4|TRBJ2-7|TRBD2
CASSLATSGSEQYF
TGTGCCAGCAGCTTGGCGACTAGCGGGAGCGAGCAGTACTTC
>NA|TRBV29-1|TRBJ2-7|TRBD2
CSVSLGLAYEQYF
TGCAGCGTTTCTCTAGGACTAGCCTACGAGCAGTACTTC
>NA|TRBV7-2|TRBJ2-4|NA
CASSLVGGQMISAKNIQYF
TGTGCCAGCAGCTTAGTCGGTGGGCAGATGATATCAGCCAAAAACATTCAGTACTTC
>NA|TRBV4-3|TRBJ2-7|NA
CASSQETSTYEQYF
TGCGCCAGCAGCCAAGAGACATCCACCTACGAGCAGTACTTC
>few|TRBV5-4|TRBJ2-6|NA
CASSLGGAGANVLTF
TGTGCCAGCAGCTTAGGTGGAGCTGGGGCCAACGTCCTGACTTTC
>NA|TRBV5-4|TRBJ1-2|TRBD1
CASSFQGDGYGYTF
TGTGCCAGCAGCTTTCAGGGGGATGGCTATGGCTACACCTTC
>NA|TRBV5-1|TRBJ1-2|NA
CASTGEGANYGYTF
TGCGCCAGCACAGGAGAAGGGGCTAACTATGGCTACACCTTC
>NA|TRBV7-9|TRBJ2-3|TRBD2
CASSSLAGEDTQYF
TGTGCCAGCAGCTCGCTAGCGGGTGAAGATACGCAGTATTTT
>NA|TRBV6-4|TRBJ2-2|TRBD2
CASSPLAGPTGELFF
TGTGCCAGCAGCCCCCTAGCGGGTCCCACCGGGGAGCTGTTTTTT
>NA|TRBV4-2|TRBJ1-1|TRBD1
CASSQVTGAEAFF
TGTGCCAGCAGCCAGGTTACAGGGGCGGAAGCTTTCTTT
>NA|TRBV12-5|TRBJ2-7|NA
CASGPPGQIYEQYF
TGTGCTAGTGGTCCCCCCGGACAGATCTACGAGCAGTACTTC
>NA|TRBV19|TRBJ1-4|NA
CASTWRGGPNEKLFF
TGTGCCAGTACCTGGCGGGGGGGCCCTAATGAAAAACTGTTTTTT